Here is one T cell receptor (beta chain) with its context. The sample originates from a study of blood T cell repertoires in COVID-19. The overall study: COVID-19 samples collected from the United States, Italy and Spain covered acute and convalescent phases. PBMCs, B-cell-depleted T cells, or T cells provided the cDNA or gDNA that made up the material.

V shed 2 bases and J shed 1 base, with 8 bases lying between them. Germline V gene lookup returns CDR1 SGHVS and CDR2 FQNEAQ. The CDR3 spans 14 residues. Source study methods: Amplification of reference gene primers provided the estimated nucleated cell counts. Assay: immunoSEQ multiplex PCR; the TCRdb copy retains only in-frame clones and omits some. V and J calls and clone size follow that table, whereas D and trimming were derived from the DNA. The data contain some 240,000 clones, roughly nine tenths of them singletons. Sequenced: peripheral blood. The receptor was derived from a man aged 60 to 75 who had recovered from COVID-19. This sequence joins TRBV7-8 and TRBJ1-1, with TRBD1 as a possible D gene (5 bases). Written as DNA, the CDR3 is TGTGCCAGCAGCTTACATCAGGGGAACACTGAAGCTTTCTTT. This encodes CASSLHQGNTEAFF.